This T cell receptor (beta chain) is drawn from a study of T cell responses to AZD1222 COVID-19 vaccine. Overall study findings and caveats: Across spike, vaccine-associated CD4 TCRs were found, dominant at 160-218 and 743-854. No repertoire was sampled before or during the peak T cell response, only after it. Most donors were white British, females outnumbered males, and clonal diversity was possibly underestimated.

V lost 2 bases and J lost 2, with 12 bases in between. Germline CDR1 reads SGHVS; CDR2 reads FQNEAQ. The CDR3 runs 15 residues. Produced via immunoSEQ multiplex PCR; TCRdb's table is partial and in-frame only. The table shows some 120,000 clones, with 85% to 95% occurring only once. To note about this clone: Its antigen is currently unknown.

The receptor was derived from an adult in good health. The chain uses TRBV7-8 and TRBJ1-2; D unresolved. The source was peripheral blood, collected on day 0 of AZD1222 vaccination. CDR3 DNA: TGTGCCAGCAGCTTAAGGGAGGGAGGGAACTATGGCTACACCTTC. Translating gives CASSLREGGNYGYTF.